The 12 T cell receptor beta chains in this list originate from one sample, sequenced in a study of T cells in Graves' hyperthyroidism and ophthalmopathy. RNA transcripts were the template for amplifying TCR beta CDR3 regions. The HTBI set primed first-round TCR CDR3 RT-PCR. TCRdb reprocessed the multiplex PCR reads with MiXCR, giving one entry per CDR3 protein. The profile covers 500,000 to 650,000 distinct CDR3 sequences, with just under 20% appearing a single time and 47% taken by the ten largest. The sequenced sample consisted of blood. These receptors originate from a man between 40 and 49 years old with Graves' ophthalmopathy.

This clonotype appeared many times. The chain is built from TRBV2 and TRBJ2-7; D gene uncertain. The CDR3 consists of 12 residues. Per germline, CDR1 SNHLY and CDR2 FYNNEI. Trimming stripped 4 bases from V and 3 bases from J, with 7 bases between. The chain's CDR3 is CASSVTLYEQYF. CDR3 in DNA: TGTGCCAGCAGTGTAACCCTCTACGAGCAGTACTTC.

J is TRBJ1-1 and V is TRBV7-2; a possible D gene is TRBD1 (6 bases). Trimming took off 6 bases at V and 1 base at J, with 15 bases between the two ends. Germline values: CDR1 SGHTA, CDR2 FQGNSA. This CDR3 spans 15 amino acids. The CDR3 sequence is CASSPTGNPNTEAFF. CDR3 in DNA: TGTGCCAGCAGTCCAACAGGGAACCCGAACACTGAAGCTTTCTTT.

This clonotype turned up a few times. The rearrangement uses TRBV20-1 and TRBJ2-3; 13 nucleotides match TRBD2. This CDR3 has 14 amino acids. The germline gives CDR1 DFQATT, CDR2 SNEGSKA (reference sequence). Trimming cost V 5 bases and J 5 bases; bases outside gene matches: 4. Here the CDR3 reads CSAALAGGGDTQYF. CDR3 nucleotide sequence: TGCAGTGCTGCACTAGCGGGAGGGGGAGATACGCAGTATTTT.

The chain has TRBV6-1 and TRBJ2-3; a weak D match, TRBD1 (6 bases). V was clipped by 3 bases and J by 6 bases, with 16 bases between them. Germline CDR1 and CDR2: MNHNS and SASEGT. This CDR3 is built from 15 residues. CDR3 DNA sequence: TGTGCCAGCAGTGAGATGTCAGGGGATAGGGATACGCAGTATTTT. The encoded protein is CASSEMSGDRDTQYF.

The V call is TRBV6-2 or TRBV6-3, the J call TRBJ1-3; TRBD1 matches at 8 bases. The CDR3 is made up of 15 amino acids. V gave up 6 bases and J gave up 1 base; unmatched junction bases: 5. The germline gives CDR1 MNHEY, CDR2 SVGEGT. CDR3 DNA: TGTGCCAGCAGCTTCGGACAGGGATCTGGAAACACCATATATTTT. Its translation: CASSFGQGSGNTIYF.

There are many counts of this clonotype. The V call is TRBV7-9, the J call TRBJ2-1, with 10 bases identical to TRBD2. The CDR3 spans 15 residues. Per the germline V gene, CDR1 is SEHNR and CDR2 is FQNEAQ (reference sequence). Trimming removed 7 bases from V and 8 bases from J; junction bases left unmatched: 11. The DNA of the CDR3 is TGTGCCAGCACCTCCTCTAGCGGGAGTAGACATGAGCAGTTCTTC. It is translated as CASTSSSGSRHEQFF.

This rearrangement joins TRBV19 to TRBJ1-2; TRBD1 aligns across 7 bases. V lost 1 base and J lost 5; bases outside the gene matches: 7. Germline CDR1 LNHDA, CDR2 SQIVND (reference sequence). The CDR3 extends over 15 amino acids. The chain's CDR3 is CASSIVAGGRYGYTF. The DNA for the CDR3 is TGTGCCAGTAGTATAGTGGCAGGGGGAAGATATGGCTACACCTTC.

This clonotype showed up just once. The CDR3 DNA follows: TGTGCCAGCCCTGCCGAATCCGGGACAGGGAACACTGAAGCTTTCTTT. Amino acid sequence: CASPAESGTGNTEAFF. V and J are TRBV28 and TRBJ1-1; 8 positions match TRBD1. The ends lost 8 bases at V and 1 base at J; junction bases unmatched: 12. The germline V gene has CDR1 MDHEN and CDR2 SYDVKM. This CDR3 is built from 16 residues.

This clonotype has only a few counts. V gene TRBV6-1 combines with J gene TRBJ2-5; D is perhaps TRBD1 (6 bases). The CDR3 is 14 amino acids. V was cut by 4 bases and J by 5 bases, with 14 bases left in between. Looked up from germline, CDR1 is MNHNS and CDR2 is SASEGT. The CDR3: CASSGGPVGETQYF. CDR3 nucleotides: TGTGCCAGCAGTGGGGGGCCCGTCGGGGAGACCCAGTACTTC.

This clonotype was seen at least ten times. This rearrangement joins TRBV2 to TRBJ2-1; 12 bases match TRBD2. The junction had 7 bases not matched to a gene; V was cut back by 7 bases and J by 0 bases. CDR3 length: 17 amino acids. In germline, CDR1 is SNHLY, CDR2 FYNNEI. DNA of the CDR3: TGTGCCAGCAAGCGGCTAGCGGGAGGGAGCTCCTACAATGAGCAGTTCTTC. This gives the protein CASKRLAGGSSYNEQFF.

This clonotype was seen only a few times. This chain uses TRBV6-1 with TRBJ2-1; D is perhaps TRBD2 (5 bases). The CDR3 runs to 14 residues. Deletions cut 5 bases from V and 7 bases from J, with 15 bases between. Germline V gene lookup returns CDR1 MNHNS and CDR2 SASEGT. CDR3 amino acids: CASSLPGNGNEQFF. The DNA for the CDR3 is TGTGCCAGCAGTTTACCGGGGAACGGGAATGAGCAGTTCTTC.

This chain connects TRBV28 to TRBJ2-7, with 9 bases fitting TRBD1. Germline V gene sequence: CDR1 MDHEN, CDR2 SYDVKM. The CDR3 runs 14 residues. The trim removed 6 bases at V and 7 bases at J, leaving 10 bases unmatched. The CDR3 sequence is CASSRDREGEEQYF. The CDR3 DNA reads TGTGCCAGCAGCCGGGACAGGGAGGGAGAGGAGCAGTACTTC. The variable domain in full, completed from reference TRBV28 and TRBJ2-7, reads DVKVTQSSRYLVKRTGEKVFLECVQDMDHENMFWYRQDPGLGLRLIYFSYDVKMKEKGDIPEGYSVSREKKERFSLILESASTNQTSMYLCASSRDREGEEQYFGPGTRLTVT.